This T cell receptor (beta chain) was recovered during a study of blood T cell repertoires in COVID-19. Overall study context: Researchers got acute and convalescent COVID-19 samples from the United States, Italy and Spain. Nucleic acid was either cDNA or gDNA, and it came from T cells, B-cell-depleted T cells, or PBMCs.

The V gene end was trimmed by 3 bases and the J gene end by 4 bases; junction bases not matched to a gene: 12. The CDR3 loop spans 16 amino acids. CDR1 LGHDT and CDR2 YNNKEL come from the germline V gene (reference sequence). In the study's own analysis: The assay estimated nucleated cells by amplifying reference gene primers. Measured with immunoSEQ multiplex PCR; TCRdb has only the in-frame clones, and not every one. The V and J calls and the clone size are those of that table, but D and trimming were determined from the DNA. Here the sample spans over 85,000 clones, about 91% being singletons. Input material: peripheral blood. The chain carries TRBV3-1 (or the pseudogene TRBV3-2) and TRBJ2-7; TRBD2 aligns across 7 bases. This sequence originates from a young man with acute or convalescent COVID-19. CDR3 in amino acids: CASSQQIGGTGYEQYF. As DNA, the CDR3 is TGTGCCAGCAGCCAGCAAATCGGGGGGACGGGGTACGAGCAGTACTTC.